These 15 T cell receptor beta chains originate from one sample sequenced in a study of cytomegalovirus exposure and HLA in healthy donors. PCR used 60 Vbeta primers and 13 Jbeta primers. Sequencing was performed with immunoSEQ multiplex PCR; in TCRdb, only in-frame clones are kept and a portion is missing. Found here are under 110,000 clones, approximately 71% of them singletons; the top ten hold approximately 2.4%. Sequenced input: PBMCs. These receptors were taken from a man aged 35 to 55 in good health and CMV-seronegative.

The J gene is TRBJ2-7, the V gene TRBV15; 11 bases line up with TRBD1. The CDR3 spans 16 residues. Germline assignment: CDR1 LNHNV and CDR2 YYDKDF (reference sequence). V gave up 0 bases and J gave up 3 bases; unmatched junction bases: 4. The CDR3 DNA is TGTGCCACCAGCAGAGATAGAGGGACAGGGGGCTACGAGCAGTACTTC. As protein: CATSRDRGTGGYEQYF.

The chain uses TRBV2 and TRBJ2-7; D might be TRBD2 (5 bases). Germline CDR1 is SNHLY and CDR2 is FYNNEI. This CDR3 has 15 residues. The V end was cut by 6 bases, the J end by 2 bases, with 17 bases between. CDR3 residues: CASSDIRDSAYEQYF. The DNA of the CDR3 is TGTGCCAGCAGCGACATCCGGGATTCGGCCTACGAGCAGTACTTC.

This clone has just a few counts. This rearrangement joins TRBV7-8 to TRBJ2-7; D not resolved. V lost 5 bases and J 0 bases, leaving 11 bases between the germline ends. Germline assignment: CDR1 SGHVS and CDR2 FQNEAQ. The CDR3 sequence is 14 residues long. The CDR3: CASSPIDSSYEQYF. In DNA form, the CDR3 reads TGTGCCAGCAGCCCCATAGATAGCTCCTACGAGCAGTACTTC. Combining the CDR3 with reference TRBV7-8 and TRBJ2-7 gives the whole variable domain GAGVSQSPRYKVAKRGQDVALRCDPISGHVSLFWYQQALGQGPEFLTYFQNEAQLDKSGLPSDRFFAERPEGSVSTLKIQRTQQEDSAVYLCASSPIDSSYEQYFGPGTRLTVT.

The chain employs TRBV15 and TRBJ1-2, with D maybe TRBD1 (6 bases). Trimming shortened V by 5 bases and J by 1 base, and 23 bases separated the two germline ends. Germline loops: CDR1 LNHNV, CDR2 YYDKDF (reference sequence). CDR3 length: 18 residues. CDR3 nucleotide sequence: TGTGCCACCAGCCCCCGAGAGGGGGGGGCCCCTTTTAACTATGGCTACACCTTC. Its translation: CATSPREGGAPFNYGYTF.

With respect to this clone: One end of the junction is discordant with germline, which a read error may explain. CDR3 bases: TGTGCCAGCTCTCGAGAGGGGGTCGGAGGCTACATCTTC. Protein product: CASSREGVGGYIF. The chain carries TRBV18 and TRBJ1-2; D is perhaps TRBD1 (6 bases). The CDR3 extends over 13 amino acids. From germline, CDR1 is KGHSH and CDR2 LQKENI. Complete variable domain (other parts from reference TRBV18 and TRBJ1-2): NAGVMQNPRHLVRRRGQEARLRCSPMKGHSHVYWYRQLPEEGLKFMVYLQKENIIDESGMPKERFSAEFPKEGPSILRIQQVVRGDSAAYFCASSREGVGGYIFGSGTRLTVV.

The gene calls are TRBV6-4 and TRBJ1-6; 8 bases are a match to TRBD1. J was trimmed by 8 bases and V by 4 bases; bases with no gene match: 1. This CDR3 contains 13 residues. CDR1 is MRHNA and CDR2 is SNTAGT in the germline V gene. CDR3 coding DNA: TGTGCCAGCAGTGTGGACAGGGATTCACCCCTCCACTTT. This translates into CASSVDRDSPLHF.

The rearrangement uses TRBV7-8 and TRBJ2-3, with a possible D match to TRBD1 (5 bases). Trimming left V 2 bases short and J 5 bases short, with 14 bases between. The CDR3 sequence is 15 residues long. CDR1 SGHVS and CDR2 FQNEAQ come from the germline V gene. CDR3 in amino acids: CASSLTRIQGDTQYF. CDR3 nucleotide sequence: TGTGCCAGCAGCTTAACGAGAATTCAGGGAGATACGCAGTATTTT.

V is TRBV7-2 and J is TRBJ2-3; 9 bases match TRBD2. The V segment lost 3 bases and the J segment 1 base; nucleotides outside the gene matches: 2. The CDR3 totals 15 residues. Germline V gene sequence: CDR1 SGHTA, CDR2 FQGNSA. CDR3 residues: CASSFPSGGTDTQYF. The CDR3 nucleotides are TGTGCCAGCAGCTTCCCTAGCGGGGGCACAGATACGCAGTATTTT.

The chain employs TRBV9 and TRBJ2-2; the D gene is possibly TRBD2 (5 bases). The CDR3 is made up of 15 amino acids. The germline CDR1 and CDR2 sequences are SGDLS and YYNGEE. The V end lost 0 bases, the J end lost 6 bases, and 12 bases lay between the germline ends. The CDR3 region has the DNA TGTGCCAGCAGCGTAGGCCTAGCTACCTCCGGGGAGCTGTTTTTT. Encoded protein: CASSVGLATSGELFF.

The V gene is TRBV7-2, the J gene TRBJ1-6, with TRBD1 as a possible D gene (6 bases). This CDR3 has 15 residues. V was pared by 2 bases and J by 3 bases, with 8 bases between. Germline-derived CDR1 and CDR2 are SGHTA and FQGNSA. The CDR3 reads CASSLQGRYNSPLHF. CDR3 nucleotide sequence: TGTGCCAGCAGCTTACAGGGGCGCTATAATTCACCCCTCCACTTT.

The V gene is TRBV15, the J gene TRBJ2-3; 7 positions agree with TRBD2. Germline values: CDR1 LNHNV, CDR2 YYDKDF (reference sequence). V dropped 6 bases and J dropped 5; count of bases not matched to a gene: 11. This CDR3 is built from 15 residues. CDR3 residues: CATSRSGALGDTQYF. The CDR3 DNA is TGTGCCACCAGTAGGAGCGGGGCCCTAGGAGATACGCAGTATTTT.

J is TRBJ2-7 and V is TRBV5-8, with 16 nucleotides matching TRBD2. The CDR3 runs 17 residues. Germline CDR1 SGHTS, CDR2 YDEGEE. Trimming took 4 bases from V and 2 from J; bases not matched to a gene: 6. The CDR3 loop is CASSRTGTSGGAYEQYF. The CDR3 nucleotides read TGTGCCAGCAGCCGGACCGGGACTAGCGGGGGGGCCTACGAGCAGTACTTC.

This clone was detected a few times. The chain joins TRBV5-1 to TRBJ1-1, with 11 bases that match TRBD1. The CDR3 is 17 residues long. V lost 3 bases to trimming and J lost 1 base; unmatched junction nucleotides: 8. Germline-derived CDR1 and CDR2 are SGHRS and YFSETQ. The CDR3 reads CASSSRDRGGRNTEAFF. In DNA, the CDR3 is TGCGCCAGCAGCTCCCGGGACAGGGGGGGTCGGAACACTGAAGCTTTCTTT.

This clone was seen once. The V gene is TRBV7-8, the J gene TRBJ2-7; TRBD2 matches 8 bases. This CDR3 is built from 15 residues. CDR1 and CDR2 (germline): SGHVS, FQNEAQ. V was clipped by 5 bases and J by 1 base; unmatched bases: 7. Here the CDR3 DNA reads TGTGCCAGCAGCATCGGGGGGGCCCTGTCCTACGAGCAGTACTTC. It yields the protein CASSIGGALSYEQYF.

This clone has only one observation. V and J are TRBV9 and TRBJ2-7; 7 nucleotides agree with TRBD2. The CDR3 consists of 15 residues. Germline V gene sequence: CDR1 SGDLS, CDR2 YYNGEE. V shed 1 base and J 1 base; nucleotides not matched to a gene: 5. CDR3 region: CASSVRAGQSYEQYF. In nucleotides, the CDR3 is TGTGCCAGCAGCGTACGAGCGGGGCAATCCTACGAGCAGTACTTC.